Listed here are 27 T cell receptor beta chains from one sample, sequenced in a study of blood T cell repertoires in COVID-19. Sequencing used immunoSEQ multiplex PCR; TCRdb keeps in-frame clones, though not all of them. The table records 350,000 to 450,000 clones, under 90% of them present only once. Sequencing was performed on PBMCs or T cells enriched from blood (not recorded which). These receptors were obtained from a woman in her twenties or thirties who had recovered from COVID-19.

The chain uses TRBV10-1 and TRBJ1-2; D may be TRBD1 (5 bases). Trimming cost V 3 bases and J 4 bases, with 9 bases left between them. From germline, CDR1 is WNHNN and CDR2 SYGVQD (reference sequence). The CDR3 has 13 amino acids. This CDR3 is CASSENRPYGYTF. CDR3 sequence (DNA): TGCGCCAGCAGTGAAAACAGGCCCTATGGCTACACCTTC.

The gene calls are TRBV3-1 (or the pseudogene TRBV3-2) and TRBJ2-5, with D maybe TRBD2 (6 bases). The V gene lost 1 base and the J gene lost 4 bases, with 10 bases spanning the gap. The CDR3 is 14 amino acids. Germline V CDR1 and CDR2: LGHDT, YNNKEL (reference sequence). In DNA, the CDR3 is TGTGCCAGCAGCCAAGGGGGGGTCGGAGAGACCCAGTACTTC. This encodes CASSQGGVGETQYF.

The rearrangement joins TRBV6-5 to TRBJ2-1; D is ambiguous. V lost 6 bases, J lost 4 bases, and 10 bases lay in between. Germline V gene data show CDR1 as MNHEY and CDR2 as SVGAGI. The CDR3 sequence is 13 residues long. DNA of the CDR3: TGTGCCAGCAGCCGTTCCTTGTACAATGAGCAGTTCTTC. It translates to CASSRSLYNEQFF.

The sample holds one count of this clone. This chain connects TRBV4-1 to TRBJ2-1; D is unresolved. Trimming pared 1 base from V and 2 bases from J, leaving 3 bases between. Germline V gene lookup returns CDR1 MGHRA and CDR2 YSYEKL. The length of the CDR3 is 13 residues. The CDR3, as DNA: TGCGCCAGCAGCCAAGCAACCTACAATGAGCAGTTCTTC. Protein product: CASSQATYNEQFF.

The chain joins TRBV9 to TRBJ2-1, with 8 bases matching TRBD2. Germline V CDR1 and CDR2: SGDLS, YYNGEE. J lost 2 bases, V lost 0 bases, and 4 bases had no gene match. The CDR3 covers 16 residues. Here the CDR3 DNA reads TGTGCCAGCAGCGTAGATGGGACTAGTGCCTACAATGAGCAGTTCTTC. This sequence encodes CASSVDGTSAYNEQFF.

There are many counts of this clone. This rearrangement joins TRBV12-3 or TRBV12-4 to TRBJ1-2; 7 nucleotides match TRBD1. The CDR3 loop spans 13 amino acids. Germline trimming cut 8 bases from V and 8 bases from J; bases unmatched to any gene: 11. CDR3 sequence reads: CASRYTGARGYTF. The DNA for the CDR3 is TGTGCCAGCCGATACACAGGGGCACGCGGCTACACCTTC.

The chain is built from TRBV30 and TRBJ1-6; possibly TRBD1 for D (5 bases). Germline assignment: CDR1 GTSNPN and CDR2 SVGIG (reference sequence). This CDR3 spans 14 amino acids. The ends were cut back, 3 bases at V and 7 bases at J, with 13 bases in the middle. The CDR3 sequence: CAWSPGLLNSPLHF. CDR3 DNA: TGTGCCTGGAGCCCGGGACTCCTGAATTCACCCCTCCACTTT. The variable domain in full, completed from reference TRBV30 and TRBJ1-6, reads SQTIHQWPATLVQPVGSPLSLECTVEGTSNPNLYWYRQAAGRGLQLLFYSVGIGQISSEVPQNLSASRPQDRQFILSSKKLLLSDSGFYLCAWSPGLLNSPLHFGNGTRLTVT.

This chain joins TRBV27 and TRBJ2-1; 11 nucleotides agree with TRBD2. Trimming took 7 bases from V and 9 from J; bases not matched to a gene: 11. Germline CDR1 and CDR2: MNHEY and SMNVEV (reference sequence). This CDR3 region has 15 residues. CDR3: CASTFLAGGGGEQFF. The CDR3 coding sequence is TGTGCCAGCACCTTTCTAGCGGGAGGAGGGGGTGAGCAGTTCTTC.

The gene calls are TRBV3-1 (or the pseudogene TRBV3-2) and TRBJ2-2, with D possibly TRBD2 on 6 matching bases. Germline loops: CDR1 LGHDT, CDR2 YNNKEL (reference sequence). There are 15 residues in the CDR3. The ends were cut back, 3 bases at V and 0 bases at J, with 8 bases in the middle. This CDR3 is CASSQGRTNTGELFF. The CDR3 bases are TGTGCCAGCAGCCAGGGGAGGACGAACACCGGGGAGCTGTTTTTT.

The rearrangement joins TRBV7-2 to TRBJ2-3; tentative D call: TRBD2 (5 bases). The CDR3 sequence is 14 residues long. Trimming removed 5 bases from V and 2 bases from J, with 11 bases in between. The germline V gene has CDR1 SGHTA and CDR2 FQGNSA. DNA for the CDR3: TGTGCCAGCAGCGACCCGGGGTTCACAGATACGCAGTATTTT. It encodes CASSDPGFTDTQYF.

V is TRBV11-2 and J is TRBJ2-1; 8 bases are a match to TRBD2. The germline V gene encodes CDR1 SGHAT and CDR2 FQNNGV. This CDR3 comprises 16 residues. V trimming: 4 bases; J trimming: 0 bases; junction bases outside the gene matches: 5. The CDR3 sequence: CASSSIAGSSYNEQFF. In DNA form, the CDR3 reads TGTGCCAGCAGCTCCATAGCGGGGAGCTCCTACAATGAGCAGTTCTTC. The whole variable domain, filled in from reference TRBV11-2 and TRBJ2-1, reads EAGVAQSPRYKIIEKRQSVAFWCNPISGHATLYWYQQILGQGPKLLIQFQNNGVVDDSQLPKDRFSAERLKGVDSTLKIQPAKLEDSAVYLCASSSIAGSSYNEQFFGPGTRLTVL.

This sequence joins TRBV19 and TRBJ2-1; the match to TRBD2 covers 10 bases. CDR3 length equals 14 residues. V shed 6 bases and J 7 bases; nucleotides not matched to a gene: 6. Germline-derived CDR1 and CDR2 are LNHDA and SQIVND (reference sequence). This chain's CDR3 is CASSPGLASNEQFF. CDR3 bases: TGTGCCAGTAGCCCGGGACTAGCGTCAAATGAGCAGTTCTTC.

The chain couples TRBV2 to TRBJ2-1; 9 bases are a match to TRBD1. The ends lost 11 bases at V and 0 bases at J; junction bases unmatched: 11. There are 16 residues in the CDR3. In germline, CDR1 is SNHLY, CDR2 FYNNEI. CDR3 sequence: CAAGDREDSSYNEQFF. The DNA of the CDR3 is TGTGCCGCGGGGGACAGGGAGGATTCCTCCTACAATGAGCAGTTCTTC.

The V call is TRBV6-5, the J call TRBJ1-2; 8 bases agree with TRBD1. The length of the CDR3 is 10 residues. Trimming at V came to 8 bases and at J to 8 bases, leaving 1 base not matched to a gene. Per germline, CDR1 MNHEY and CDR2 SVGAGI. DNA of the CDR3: TGTGCCAGCGGGGACAGGGGCTACACCTTC. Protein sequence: CASGDRGYTF.

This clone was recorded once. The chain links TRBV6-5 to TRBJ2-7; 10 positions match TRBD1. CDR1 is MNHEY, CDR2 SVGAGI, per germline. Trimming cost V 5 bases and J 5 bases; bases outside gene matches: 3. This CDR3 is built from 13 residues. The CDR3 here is CASSLGTGDEQYF. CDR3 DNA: TGTGCCAGCAGTCTCGGGACAGGGGACGAGCAGTACTTC.

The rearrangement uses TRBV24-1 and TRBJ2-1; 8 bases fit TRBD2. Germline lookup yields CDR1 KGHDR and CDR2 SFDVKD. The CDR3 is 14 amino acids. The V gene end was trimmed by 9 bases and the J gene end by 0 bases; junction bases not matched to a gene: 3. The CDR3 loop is CATAGGVSYNEQFF. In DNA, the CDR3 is TGTGCCACCGCCGGGGGGGTCTCCTACAATGAGCAGTTCTTC.

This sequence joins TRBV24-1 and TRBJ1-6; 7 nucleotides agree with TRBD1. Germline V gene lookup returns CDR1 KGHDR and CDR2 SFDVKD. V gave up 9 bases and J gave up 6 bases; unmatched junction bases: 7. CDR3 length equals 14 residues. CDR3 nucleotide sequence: TGTGCCACCTCCATCGACAGGGCTAATTCACCCCTCCACTTT. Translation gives CATSIDRANSPLHF.

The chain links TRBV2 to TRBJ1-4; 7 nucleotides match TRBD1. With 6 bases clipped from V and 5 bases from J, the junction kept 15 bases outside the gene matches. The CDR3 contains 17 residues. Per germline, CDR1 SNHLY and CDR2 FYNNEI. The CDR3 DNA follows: TGTGCCAGCAGGTGGGCCCTACTTTCACAGGGGAATGAAAAACTGTTTTTT. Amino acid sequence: CASRWALLSQGNEKLFF.

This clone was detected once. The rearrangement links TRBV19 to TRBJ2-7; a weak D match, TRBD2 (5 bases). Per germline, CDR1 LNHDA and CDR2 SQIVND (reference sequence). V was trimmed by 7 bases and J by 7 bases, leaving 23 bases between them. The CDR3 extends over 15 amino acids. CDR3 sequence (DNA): TGTGCCAGTAAAGGGCGGATGGGCAGGTCGGGGGAGCAGTACTTC. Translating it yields CASKGRMGRSGEQYF.

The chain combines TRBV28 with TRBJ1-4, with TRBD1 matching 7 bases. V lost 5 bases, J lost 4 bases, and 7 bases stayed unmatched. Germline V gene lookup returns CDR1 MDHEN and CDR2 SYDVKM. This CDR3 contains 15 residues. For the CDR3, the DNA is TGTGCCAGCAGTCAGAGACAGGGACGTAATGAAAAACTGTTTTTT. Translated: CASSQRQGRNEKLFF.

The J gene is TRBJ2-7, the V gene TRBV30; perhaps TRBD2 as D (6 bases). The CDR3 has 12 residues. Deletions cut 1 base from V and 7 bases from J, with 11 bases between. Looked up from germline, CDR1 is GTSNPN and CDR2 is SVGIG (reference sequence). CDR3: CAWSGLREEQYF. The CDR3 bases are TGTGCCTGGAGTGGGTTGCGGGAAGAGCAGTACTTC. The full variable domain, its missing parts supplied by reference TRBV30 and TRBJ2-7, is SQTIHQWPATLVQPVGSPLSLECTVEGTSNPNLYWYRQAAGRGLQLLFYSVGIGQISSEVPQNLSASRPQDRQFILSSKKLLLSDSGFYLCAWSGLREEQYFGPGTRLTVT.

The CDR3 DNA reads as TGTGCCAGCAGCCGGACAGGGGAAGCTTTCTTT. Encoded protein: CASSRTGEAFF. This chain connects TRBV6-5 to TRBJ1-1; 8 bases match TRBD1. Germline CDR1 is MNHEY and CDR2 is SVGAGI. The CDR3 contains 11 residues. Trimming at V came to 6 bases and at J to 8 bases, leaving 2 bases not matched to a gene.

The CDR3 region is CASSQDPQEGGYTF. As DNA, the CDR3 is TGCGCCAGCAGCCAAGATCCCCAAGAGGGCGGCTACACCTTC. This chain uses TRBV4-1 with TRBJ1-2; D gene ambiguous. The CDR3 runs to 14 residues. Germline V gene data show CDR1 as MGHRA and CDR2 as YSYEKL. V was cut by 0 bases and J by 8 bases, with 13 bases left in between.

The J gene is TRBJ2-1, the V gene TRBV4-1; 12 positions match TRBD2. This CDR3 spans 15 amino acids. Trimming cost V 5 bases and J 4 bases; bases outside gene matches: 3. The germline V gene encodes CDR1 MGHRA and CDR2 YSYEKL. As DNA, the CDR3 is TGCGCCAGCAGCGTCGGGACTAGCGGGTACAATGAGCAGTTCTTC. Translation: CASSVGTSGYNEQFF.

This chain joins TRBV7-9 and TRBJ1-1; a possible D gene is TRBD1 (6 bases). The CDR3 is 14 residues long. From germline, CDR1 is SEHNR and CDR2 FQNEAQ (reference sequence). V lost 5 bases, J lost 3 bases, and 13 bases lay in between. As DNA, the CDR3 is TGTGCCAGCAGCGAACAGGGTTGGGACACTGAAGCTTTCTTT. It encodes CASSEQGWDTEAFF.

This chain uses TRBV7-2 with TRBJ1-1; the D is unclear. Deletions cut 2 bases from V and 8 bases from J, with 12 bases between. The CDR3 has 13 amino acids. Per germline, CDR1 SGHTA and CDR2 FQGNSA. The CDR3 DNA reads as TGTGCCAGCAGCTTAACTAGGTTCTACGAAGCTTTCTTT. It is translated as CASSLTRFYEAFF.

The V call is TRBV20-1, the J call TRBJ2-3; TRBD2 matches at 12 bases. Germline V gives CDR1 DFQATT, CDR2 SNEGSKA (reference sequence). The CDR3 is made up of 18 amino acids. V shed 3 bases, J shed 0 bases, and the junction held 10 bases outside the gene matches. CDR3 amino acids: CSASRTSGRSPSTDTQYF. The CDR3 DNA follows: TGCAGTGCTAGTCGTACTAGCGGGAGGTCGCCTAGCACAGATACGCAGTATTTT.